The table lists the clone carrying this TCR beta chain with many counts. Its antigen is as yet unknown. TCRdb re-called the 5' RACE reads with MiXCR, one entry per CDR3 protein. The sample yields 55,000 or so distinct CDR3 sequences, around 20% seen once. Study results and limitations: Tumor Treg TCRs overlapped most with tumor naive CD4+ cells.

V lost 5 bases and J lost 6, with 12 bases in between. The CDR3 is made up of 13 amino acids. Per germline, CDR1 SGHTA and CDR2 FQGNSA. Tregs were sorted as CD4+CD25+CD127-/low cells. Material for sequencing was tumor-infiltrating Tregs sorted from the breast tumor. The origin of this receptor is a female donor with breast cancer. The rearrangement links TRBV7-2 to TRBJ2-3; D is unclear. CDR3 nucleotides: TGTGCCAGCAGCCACTCGGATAGGGATACGCAGTATTTT. It codes for CASSHSDRDTQYF.